This TCR beta chain appears in the sequencing data of a study of OX40 agonist ivuxolimab in advanced cancers. Study as a whole: Every 2 weeks, ivuxolimab was infused into the patients intravenously at between 0.01 and 10 mg/kg. Patients treated during dose escalation were battling hepatocellular carcinoma, melanoma, renal cell or head and neck cancer.

Here immunoSEQ multiplex PCR was the method, and the copy in TCRdb shows in-frame clones only, minus some. The top ten hold about 0.8% of the sample, which has approximately 50,000 clones, about 88% seen once. V was pared by 5 bases and J by 7 bases, with 9 bases between. Looked up from germline, CDR1 is SGHTA and CDR2 is FQGTGA. The CDR3 runs to 11 residues. The source of this sequence is an adult with an advanced solid tumor such as melanoma, head and neck, liver or kidney cancer. The gene calls are TRBV7-3 and TRBJ2-7; the D gene is possibly TRBD2 (6 bases). The source was CD4+ or CD8+ T cells sorted from blood, collected in a trial of the OX40 agonist ivuxolimab. The CDR3 DNA is TGTGCCAGCAGCCAGGAGGGAGAGCAGTACTTC. The encoded protein is CASSQEGEQYF.